The 2 T cell receptor beta chains given below trace back to one sample, sequenced in a study of blood T cell repertoires in COVID-19 (dated by TCRdb to 2018 to 2021). To prepare the library, the immunoSEQ multiplex PCR assay was applied. What TCRdb holds here is the immuneACCESS table cut down to in-frame rearrangements. Part of the clones is not present; checked against another copy, under half of the missing clones reflect an unresolved V gene, and the others are unexplained. The sample table shows a few hundred thousand clones, and roughly 86% are seen once. In total, the top ten clones hold 3.6% of the sample. The sequenced sample was peripheral blood. These receptors originate from a man aged 18 to 35 with active or convalescent COVID-19.

V and J are TRBV27 and TRBJ1-1; D remains unclear. Germline V gene sequence: CDR1 MNHEY, CDR2 SMNVEV (reference sequence). Between the trimmed V and J ends, which lost 5 bases and 1 base, there was a span of 11 bases. The CDR3 extends over 14 amino acids. CDR3 bases: TGTGCCAGCAGTCCGATGCTAGCGAACACTGAAGCTTTCTTT. Its protein product is CASSPMLANTEAFF.

The CDR3: CASSQEGGTGAFTGELFF. The CDR3, as DNA: TGTGCCAGCAGCCAAGAGGGGGGGACAGGCGCCTTCACCGGGGAGCTGTTTTTT. The rearrangement uses TRBV3-1 (or the pseudogene TRBV3-2) and TRBJ2-2; tentatively, D is TRBD1 (8 bases). Per germline, CDR1 LGHDT and CDR2 YNNKEL (reference sequence). The CDR3 sequence is 18 residues long. V gave up 0 bases and J gave up 4 bases, with 18 bases separating them.